This T cell receptor (beta chain) derives from a study of OX40 agonist ivuxolimab in advanced cancers. Study results and limitations: In a subset of nonresponders, normalized T-cell clonal expansion was also low.

Sequencing was performed with immunoSEQ multiplex PCR; in TCRdb, only in-frame clones are kept and a portion is missing. This repertoire shows thousands of clones, roughly nine tenths found once; its top ten account for 39%. Germline CDR1 reads ENHRY; CDR2 reads SYGVKD. This CDR3 comprises 15 residues. Trimming took off 4 bases at V and 4 bases at J, with 17 bases between the two ends. Note on this clone: Its antigen remains unidentified.

The sequenced sample was CD4+ or CD8+ T cells sorted from blood, obtained in a trial of the OX40 agonist ivuxolimab. The gene calls are TRBV10-3 and TRBJ2-7, with TRBD1 as a possible D gene (5 bases). This receptor was taken from an adult with an advanced solid tumor such as melanoma, head and neck, liver or kidney cancer. The CDR3 coding sequence is TGTGCCATCAGTGTAGGGGCACCTGAAGTGTACGAGCAGTACTTC. Protein: CAISVGAPEVYEQYF.